This T cell receptor (beta chain) is from a study of T cells in localized non-small cell lung cancer. V dropped 0 bases and J dropped 5 bases, with 8 bases sitting between them. Germline lookup yields CDR1 SGHRS and CDR2 YFSETQ. This CDR3 has 14 amino acids. Remarks on this clone: The antigen is not known.

Findings and caveats of the study: The study linked higher blood T cell density to longer overall survival. Because sequencing included only one region (of the tumor), heterogeneity remains possible.

TCRdb's copy holds only in-frame clones and misses some; the assay was immunoSEQ multiplex PCR. The sample includes over 65,000 clones, around 85% of them seen just once. This TCR was sampled from a female donor of 60 years or more with stage I lung adenocarcinoma. The chain recombines TRBV5-1 with TRBJ2-2; maybe TRBD1 (6 bases). The source material was peripheral blood, sampled before any cancer treatment. DNA of the CDR3: TGCGCCAGCAGCTTGGGGACAGAGACCGGGGAGCTGTTTTTT. Residues: CASSLGTETGELFF.